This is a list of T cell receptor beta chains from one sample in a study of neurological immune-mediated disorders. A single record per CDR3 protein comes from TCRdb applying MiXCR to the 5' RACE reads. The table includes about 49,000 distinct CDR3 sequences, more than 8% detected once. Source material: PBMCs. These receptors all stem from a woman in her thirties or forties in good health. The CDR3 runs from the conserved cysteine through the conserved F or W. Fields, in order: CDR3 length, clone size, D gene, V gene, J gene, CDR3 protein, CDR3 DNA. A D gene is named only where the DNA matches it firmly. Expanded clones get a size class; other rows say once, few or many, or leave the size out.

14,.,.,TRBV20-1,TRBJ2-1,CSATHRELRNEQFF,TGCAGTGCTACCCACCGGGAGTTACGCAATGAGCAGTTCTTC
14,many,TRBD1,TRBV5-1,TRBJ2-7,CASSLEQGAGEQYF,TGCGCCAGCAGCTTGGAACAGGGGGCGGGAGAGCAGTACTTC
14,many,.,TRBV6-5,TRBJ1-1,CASSYSTRGDKAFF,TGTGCCAGCAGTTACTCGACTAGAGGCGACAAAGCTTTCTTT
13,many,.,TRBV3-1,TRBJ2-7,CASSPDYWYEQYF,TGTGCCAGCAGCCCGGACTACTGGTACGAGCAGTACTTC
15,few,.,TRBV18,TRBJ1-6,CASSPGSSHNSPLHF,TGTGCCAGCTCACCTGGGTCATCGCATAATTCACCCCTCCACTTT
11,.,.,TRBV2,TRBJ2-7,CASSAYYEQCF,TGTGCCAGCAGTGCGTACTACGAGCAGTGCTTC
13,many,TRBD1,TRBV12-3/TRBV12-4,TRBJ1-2,CASSLQGAGGYTF,TGTGCCAGCAGTTTACAGGGGGCGGGTGGCTACACCTTC
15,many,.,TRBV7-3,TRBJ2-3,CASSSTGGAADTQYF,TGTGCCAGCAGCTCGACAGGCGGGGCCGCAGATACGCAGTATTTT
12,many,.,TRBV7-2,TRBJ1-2,CASSSMRYGYTF,TGTGCCAGCAGCTCCATGCGTTATGGCTACACCTTC
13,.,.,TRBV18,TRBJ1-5,CATSEGLGQPQHF,TGTGCCACCTCGGAAGGGTTAGGTCAGCCCCAGCATTTT
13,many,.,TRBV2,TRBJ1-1,CASIALMNTEAFF,TGTGCCAGCATAGCCCTCATGAACACTGAAGCTTTCTTT
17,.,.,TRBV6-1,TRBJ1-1,CASSAKGRSQGNTEAFF,TGTGCCAGCAGTGCCAAGGGTCGATCACAGGGGAACACTGAAGCTTTCTTT
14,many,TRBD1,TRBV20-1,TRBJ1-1,CSARQGGMNTEAFF,TGCAGTGCTAGGCAGGGGGGAATGAACACTGAAGCTTTCTTT
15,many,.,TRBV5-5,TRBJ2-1,CASSLQGGSYNEQFF,TGTGCCAGCAGCTTACAGGGCGGCTCCTACAATGAGCAGTTCTTC
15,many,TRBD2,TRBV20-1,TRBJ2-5,CSARGSGRALKTQYF,TGCAGTGCTAGAGGAAGCGGGAGGGCCCTAAAGACCCAGTACTTC
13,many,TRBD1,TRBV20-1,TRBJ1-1,CSAREGAHTEAFF,TGCAGTGCTAGGGAGGGGGCGCATACTGAAGCTTTCTTT
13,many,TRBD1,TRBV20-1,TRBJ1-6,CSAFLRQGSPLHF,TGCAGTGCTTTCTTGAGACAGGGCTCACCCCTCCACTTT
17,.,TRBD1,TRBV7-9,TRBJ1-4,CASSIRTGGRTNEKLFF,TGTGCCAGCAGCATCCGGACAGGGGGCAGAACTAATGAAAAACTGTTTTTT
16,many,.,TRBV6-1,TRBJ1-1,CASSERQRELYTEAFF,TGTGCCAGCAGTGAAAGACAGAGGGAACTATACACTGAAGCTTTCTTT
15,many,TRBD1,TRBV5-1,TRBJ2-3,CASSPGQGVSDTQYF,TGCGCCAGCAGCCCAGGACAGGGAGTCTCAGATACGCAGTATTTT
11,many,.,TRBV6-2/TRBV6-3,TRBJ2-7,CASSRSYEQYF,TGTGCCAGCAGTCGATCCTACGAGCAGTACTTC
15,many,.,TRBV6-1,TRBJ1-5,CASRKLGQNNQPQHF,TGTGCCAGCAGGAAGTTGGGGCAAAACAATCAGCCCCAGCATTTT
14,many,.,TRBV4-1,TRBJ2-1,CASSQAALGHEQFF,TGCGCCAGCAGCCAAGCCGCCCTAGGGCATGAGCAGTTCTTC
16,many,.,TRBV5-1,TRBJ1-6,CASSRRETVNNSPLHF,TGCGCCAGCAGCCGAAGGGAAACGGTCAATAATTCACCCCTCCACTTT
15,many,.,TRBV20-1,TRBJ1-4,CSARARGGSNEKLFF,TGCAGTGCTAGAGCCCGGGGAGGATCTAATGAAAAACTGTTTTTT
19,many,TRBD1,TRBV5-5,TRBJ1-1,CASSLRWSPGQGMNTEAFF,TGTGCCAGCAGCCTCCGATGGTCTCCGGGACAGGGGATGAACACTGAAGCTTTCTTT
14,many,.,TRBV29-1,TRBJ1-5,CSVKGGLGNQPQHF,TGCAGCGTTAAAGGAGGGTTGGGCAATCAGCCCCAGCATTTT
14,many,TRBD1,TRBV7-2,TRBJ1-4,CASSPTGGGEKLFF,TGTGCCAGCAGCCCGACAGGGGGGGGTGAAAAACTGTTTTTT
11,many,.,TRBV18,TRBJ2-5,CASSSEETQYF,TGTGCCAGCTCGTCTGAAGAGACCCAGTACTTC
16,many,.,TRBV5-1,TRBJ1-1,CASSSSGLGAGTEAFF,TGCGCCAGCAGCTCGAGCGGATTGGGGGCAGGCACTGAAGCTTTCTTT
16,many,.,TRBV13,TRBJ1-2,CASSLPYRDKIYGYTF,TGTGCCAGCAGTTTACCTTACCGGGACAAGATCTATGGCTACACCTTC
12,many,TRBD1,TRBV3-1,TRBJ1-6,CASSRQGTPLHF,TGTGCCAGCAGCCGACAGGGAACACCCCTCCACTTT
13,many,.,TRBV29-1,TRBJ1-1,CSVENRQVTEAFF,TGCAGCGTTGAAAACAGACAGGTCACTGAAGCTTTCTTT
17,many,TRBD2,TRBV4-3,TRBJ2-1,CASSQVTSGNGADEQFF,TGCGCCAGCAGCCAAGTGACTAGCGGGAACGGGGCGGATGAGCAGTTCTTC
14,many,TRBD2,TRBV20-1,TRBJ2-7,CSAGTSGGPYEQYF,TGCAGTGCGGGGACTAGCGGGGGTCCCTACGAGCAGTACTTC
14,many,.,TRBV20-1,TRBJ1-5,CSARDAASNQPQHF,TGCAGTGCTAGAGATGCAGCCAGCAATCAGCCCCAGCATTTT
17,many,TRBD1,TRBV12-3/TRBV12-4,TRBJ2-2,CASSSRDRGNVGGELFF,TGTGCCAGCAGTTCCCGGGACAGGGGGAATGTCGGCGGGGAGCTGTTTTTT
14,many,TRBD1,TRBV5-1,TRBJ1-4,CASSRDRAGEKLFF,TGCGCCAGCAGCCGGGACAGGGCGGGTGAAAAACTGTTTTTT
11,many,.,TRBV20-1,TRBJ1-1,CSSRQNTEAFF,TGCAGTAGTCGACAGAACACTGAAGCTTTCTTT
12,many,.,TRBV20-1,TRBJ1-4,CSARSLEEKLFF,TGCAGTGCTAGATCCCTGGAGGAAAAACTGTTTTTT
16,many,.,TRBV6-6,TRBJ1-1,CASSWVRGDENTEAFF,TGTGCCAGCAGTTGGGTCCGGGGGGACGAGAACACTGAAGCTTTCTTT
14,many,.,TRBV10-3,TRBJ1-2,CAINAVHANYGYTF,TGTGCCATCAATGCGGTCCATGCTAACTATGGCTACACCTTC
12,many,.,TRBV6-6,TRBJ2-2,CASSQIGSWLFF,TGTGCCAGCAGTCAGATCGGATCGTGGCTGTTTTTT
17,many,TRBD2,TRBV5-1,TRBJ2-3,CASSLGLAGGSTDTQYF,TGCGCCAGCAGCTTGGGACTAGCGGGGGGAAGCACAGATACGCAGTATTTT
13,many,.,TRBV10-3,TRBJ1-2,CAPSGSANYGYTF,TGTGCCCCCTCAGGATCTGCTAACTATGGCTACACCTTC
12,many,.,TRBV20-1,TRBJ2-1,CSARGGDREQFF,TGCAGTGCTAGAGGGGGGGACCGGGAGCAGTTCTTC
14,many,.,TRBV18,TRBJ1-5,CASSPGEGNQPQHF,TGTGCCAGCTCACCAGGGGAGGGCAATCAGCCCCAGCATTTT
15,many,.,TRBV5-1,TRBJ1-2,CASSSDSSSNYGYTF,TGCGCCAGCAGCTCGGACAGCAGTTCTAACTATGGCTACACCTTC
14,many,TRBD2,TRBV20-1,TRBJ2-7,CSANSGIGGYEQYF,TGCAGTGCTAATAGCGGGATCGGGGGATACGAGCAGTACTTC
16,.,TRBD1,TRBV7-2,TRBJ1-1,CASSLSGGAGSAEAFF,TGTGCCAGCAGCTTATCAGGGGGCGCGGGCTCCGCTGAAGCTTTCTTT
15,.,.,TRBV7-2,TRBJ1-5,CASSLVDGSNQPQHF,TGTGCCAGCAGCTTAGTTGACGGTAGCAATCAGCCCCAGCATTTT
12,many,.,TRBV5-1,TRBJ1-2,CASSSSFYGYTF,TGCGCCAGCAGCTCCTCCTTCTATGGCTACACCTTC
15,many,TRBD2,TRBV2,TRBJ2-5,CASSALAGGQETQYF,TGTGCCAGCAGTGCCCTAGCGGGGGGTCAAGAGACCCAGTACTTC
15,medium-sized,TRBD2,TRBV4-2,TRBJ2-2,CATKSGGGDTGELFF,TGTGCCACCAAGAGCGGGGGCGGGGACACCGGGGAGCTGTTTTTT
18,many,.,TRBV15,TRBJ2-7,CATSREISVWRNSYEQYF,TGTGCCACCAGCAGAGAGATATCGGTTTGGAGGAACTCCTACGAGCAGTACTTC